These 10 T cell receptor beta chains share one sample of origin, sequenced in a study of cytomegalovirus exposure and HLA in healthy donors. With 60 Vbeta and 13 Jbeta primers, the PCR was carried out. Assay: immunoSEQ multiplex PCR; the TCRdb copy retains only in-frame clones and omits some. The sample has 30,000 to 35,000 clones; the top ten hold under 6%. Sequences were obtained from PBMCs. The receptors come from a middle-aged woman in good health and CMV-seropositive.

This chain links TRBV6-6 with TRBJ2-3; D is unclear. Germline CDR1 is MNHNY and CDR2 is SVGAGI (reference sequence). CDR3 length: 12 amino acids. The germline V and J ends were trimmed by 6 bases and 3 bases, with 7 bases remaining between them. CDR3 in DNA: TGTGCCAGCAGCCGTGTGACAGATACGCAGTATTTT. It specifies CASSRVTDTQYF.

The chain joins TRBV18 to TRBJ2-3, with a weak D call TRBD2 (5 bases). Germline CDR1 is KGHSH and CDR2 is LQKENI. Trimming left V 2 bases short and J 5 bases short, with 14 bases between. This CDR3 is built from 15 residues. For the CDR3, the DNA is TGTGCCAGCTCACCATCGACGGGTGGAGGAGATACGCAGTATTTT. This gives the protein CASSPSTGGGDTQYF.

The chain recombines TRBV5-1 with TRBJ1-3, with D hard to call. Trimming removed 6 bases at V and 0 bases at J, with 10 bases between. Germline V gene data show CDR1 as SGHRS and CDR2 as YFSETQ. The CDR3 runs 14 residues. CDR3 protein: CASTRDYSGNTIYF. The CDR3 nucleotides read TGCGCCAGCACCCGGGATTACTCTGGAAACACCATATATTTT.

J is TRBJ1-4 and V is TRBV5-1; maybe TRBD1 (6 bases). The CDR3 length is 16 residues. The ends were cut back, 4 bases at V and 2 bases at J, with 15 bases in the middle. Germline V lookup: CDR1 SGHRS, CDR2 YFSETQ. CDR3 bases: TGCGCCAGCAGCCGCGGGGGCGGGAACACTAATGAAAAACTGTTTTTT. Translating gives CASSRGGGNTNEKLFF. The variable domain in full, completed from reference TRBV5-1 and TRBJ1-4, reads KAGVTQTPRYLIKTRGQQVTLSCSPISGHRSVSWYQQTPGQGLQFLFEYFSETQRNKGNFPGRFSGRQFSNSRSEMNVSTLELGDSALYLCASSRGGGNTNEKLFFGSGTQLSVL.

This chain connects TRBV2 to TRBJ1-2; D may be TRBD1 (5 bases). The CDR3 consists of 11 residues. V dropped 6 bases and J dropped 6 bases, with 8 bases sitting between them. CDR1 is SNHLY and CDR2 is FYNNEI in the germline V gene. The CDR3 region is CASSRVDGYTF. CDR3 coding DNA: TGTGCCAGCAGCAGGGTGGATGGCTACACCTTC. The variable domain in full, with the rest retrieved from reference TRBV2 and TRBJ1-2, is EPEVTQTPSHQVTQMGQEVILRCVPISNHLYFYWYRQILGQKVEFLVSFYNNEISEKSEIFDDQFSVERPDGSNFTLKIRSTKLEDSAMYFCASSRVDGYTFGSGTRLTVV.

This clone is deemed medium-sized by its frequency. The V gene is TRBV6-5, the J gene TRBJ2-2; D perhaps matches TRBD1 (5 bases). CDR1 is MNHEY, CDR2 SVGAGI, per germline. The CDR3 totals 15 residues. V shed 6 bases and J shed 2 bases, with 13 bases lying between them. Here the CDR3 reads CASSPAGHNTGELFF. The CDR3 DNA is TGTGCCAGCAGCCCCGCCGGACACAACACCGGGGAGCTGTTTTTT.

The chain combines TRBV28 with TRBJ1-5; 7 positions match TRBD1. There are 19 residues in the CDR3. Unmatched junction bases numbered 14, after V lost 3 bases and J lost 0 bases. Germline CDR1 MDHEN, CDR2 SYDVKM. The CDR3 region is CASSFRRVTGRYSNQPQHF. The CDR3 DNA sequence: TGTGCCAGCAGTTTCCGCCGAGTGACAGGGCGATATAGCAATCAGCCCCAGCATTTT.

The genes are TRBV28 and TRBJ2-1; D is possibly TRBD1 (6 bases). Trimming stripped 3 bases from V and 0 bases from J, with 9 bases between. The CDR3 covers 15 residues. CDR1 is MDHEN and CDR2 is SYDVKM in the germline V gene. The chain's CDR3 is CASSFGGASYNEQFF. For the CDR3, the DNA is TGTGCCAGCAGTTTTGGGGGCGCCTCCTACAATGAGCAGTTCTTC. Full variable domain (outside the CDR3, taken from reference TRBV28 and TRBJ2-1): DVKVTQSSRYLVKRTGEKVFLECVQDMDHENMFWYRQDPGLGLRLIYFSYDVKMKEKGDIPEGYSVSREKKERFSLILESASTNQTSMYLCASSFGGASYNEQFFGPGTRLTVL.

This sequence joins TRBV2 and TRBJ1-5, with 10 bases lining up with TRBD1. The germline V gene has CDR1 SNHLY and CDR2 FYNNEI. The CDR3 runs 15 residues. Unmatched junction bases numbered 8, after V lost 1 base and J lost 11 bases. The CDR3 is CASSEGRQGALAQHF. In DNA, the CDR3 is TGTGCCAGCAGTGAAGGGAGACAGGGGGCCTTGGCCCAGCATTTT.

This chain connects TRBV6-1 to TRBJ2-7; the match to TRBD2 covers 13 bases. CDR1 and CDR2 from the germline V gene are MNHNS and SASEGT. The CDR3 totals 15 residues. The V gene end was trimmed by 8 bases and the J gene end by 3 bases; junction bases not matched to a gene: 7. The CDR3 region has the DNA TGTGCCAGCGGAGCCGGGACTAGCGGGGTCTACGAGCAGTACTTC. Its translation is CASGAGTSGVYEQYF.